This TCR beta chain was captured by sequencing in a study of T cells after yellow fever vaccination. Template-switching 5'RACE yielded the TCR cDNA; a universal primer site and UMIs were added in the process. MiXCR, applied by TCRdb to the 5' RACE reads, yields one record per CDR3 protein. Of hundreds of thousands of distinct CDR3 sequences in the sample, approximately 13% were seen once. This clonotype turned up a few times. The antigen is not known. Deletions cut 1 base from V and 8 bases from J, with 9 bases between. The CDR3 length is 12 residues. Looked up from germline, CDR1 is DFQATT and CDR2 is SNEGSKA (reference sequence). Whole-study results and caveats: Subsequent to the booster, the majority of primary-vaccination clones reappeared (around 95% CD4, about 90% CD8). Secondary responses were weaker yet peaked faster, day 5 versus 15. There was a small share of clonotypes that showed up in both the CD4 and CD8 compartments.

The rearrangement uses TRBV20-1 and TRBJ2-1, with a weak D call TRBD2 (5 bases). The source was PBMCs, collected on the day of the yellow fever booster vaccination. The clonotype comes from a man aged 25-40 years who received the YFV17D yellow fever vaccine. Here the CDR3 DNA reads TGCAGTGCTAGAGCGGGAACGGATGAGCAGTTCTTC. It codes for CSARAGTDEQFF.